This T cell receptor beta chain stems from a study of blood T cell repertoires in COVID-19. About the study: Spain, Italy and the United States supplied samples that represented acute and convalescent COVID-19.

Clones were read by immunoSEQ multiplex PCR, and TCRdb kept only the in-frame ones, dropping some. The data contain some 260,000 clones, approximately 79% of them singletons. Individuals drawn from 20 to 25 US areas were about 18 to 89 years old. Participants reported their clinical history, and cohort assignment relied on those reports. This TCR was sampled from a man aged 30 to 39 with acute COVID-19. Sequenced input: PBMCs or T cells enriched from blood (not recorded which).

CDR3 sequence (DNA): TGTGCCAGCAGCTTCTATGACAAGGACACTGAAGCTTTCTTT. Translating gives CASSFYDKDTEAFF. The chain combines TRBV9 with TRBJ1-1; D is unclear. The CDR3 is 14 amino acids. Between the trimmed V and J ends, which lost 4 bases and 3 bases, there was a span of 13 bases. The germline V gene encodes CDR1 SGDLS and CDR2 YYNGEE.